This T cell receptor (beta chain) was recovered during a study of siplizumab effects on memory and regulatory T cells. Profiled with immunoSEQ multiplex PCR; TCRdb holds only in-frame clones, not every one. In the table there are some 41,000 clones, 89% of which are singletons. Study-level findings and limits: Alloreactive sequences tracing back to unstimulated CD4+ memory cells were significantly reduced by siplizumab.

On this clone itself: The antigen is unknown.

Germline CDR1 reads SEHNR; CDR2 reads FQNEAQ (reference sequence). This CDR3 has 17 residues. V lost 3 bases to trimming and J lost 2 bases, with 20 bases between them. The TCR was taken from a human donor in good health. The sequencing input was naive CD4+ T cells sorted from blood. The gene calls are TRBV7-9 and TRBJ2-7; a possible D gene is TRBD1 (6 bases). The CDR3 loop is CASSFTGDRTSPYEQYF. In DNA form, the CDR3 reads TGTGCCAGCAGCTTTACTGGAGACAGGACAAGCCCCTACGAGCAGTACTTC.